This T cell receptor beta chain was sequenced in a study of blood T cell repertoires in COVID-19. About the research overall: The study drew acute and convalescent COVID-19 samples from the United States, Italy and Spain.

V was pared by 6 bases and J by 7 bases, with 12 bases between. Germline values: CDR1 MNHNY, CDR2 SVGAGI (reference sequence). The CDR3 is 12 amino acids. Original data processing: Reference gene primer amplification gave estimated nucleated cell counts. Profiled with immunoSEQ multiplex PCR; TCRdb holds only in-frame clones, not every one. Clonal size and the V and J genes are those of that table, whereas D and trimming came from the DNA. The sample yields some 290,000 clones, more than 85% seen once. The rearrangement joins TRBV6-6 to TRBJ1-2; D might be TRBD1 (5 bases). Sequenced material: peripheral blood. This clonotype originated in a young man with active or convalescent COVID-19. Written as DNA, the CDR3 is TGTGCCAGCAGCGTACGGGGGGGTGGCTACACCTTC. This sequence encodes CASSVRGGGYTF.